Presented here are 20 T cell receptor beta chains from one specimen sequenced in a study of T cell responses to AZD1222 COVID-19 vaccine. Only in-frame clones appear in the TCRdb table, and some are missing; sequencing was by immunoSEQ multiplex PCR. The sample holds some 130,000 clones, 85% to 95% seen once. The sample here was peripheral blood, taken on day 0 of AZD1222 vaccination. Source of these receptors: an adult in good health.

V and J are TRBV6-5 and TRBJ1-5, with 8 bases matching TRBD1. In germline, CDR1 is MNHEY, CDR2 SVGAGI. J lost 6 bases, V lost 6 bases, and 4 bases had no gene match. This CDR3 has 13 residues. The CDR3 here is CASSKTGAQPQHF. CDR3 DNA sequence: TGTGCCAGCAGCAAGACAGGGGCTCAGCCCCAGCATTTT.

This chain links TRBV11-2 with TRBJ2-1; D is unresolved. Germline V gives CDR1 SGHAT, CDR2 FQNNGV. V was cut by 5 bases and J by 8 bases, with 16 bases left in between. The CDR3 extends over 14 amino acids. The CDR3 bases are TGTGCCAGCAGCATTATGGGCTTGGGCGATGAGCAGTTCTTC. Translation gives CASSIMGLGDEQFF.

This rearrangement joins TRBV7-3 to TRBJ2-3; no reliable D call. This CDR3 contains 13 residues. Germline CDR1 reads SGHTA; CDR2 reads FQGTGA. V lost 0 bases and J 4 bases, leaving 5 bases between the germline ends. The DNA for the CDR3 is TGTGCCAGCAGCTTAACCCGACCAGATACGCAGTATTTT. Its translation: CASSLTRPDTQYF.

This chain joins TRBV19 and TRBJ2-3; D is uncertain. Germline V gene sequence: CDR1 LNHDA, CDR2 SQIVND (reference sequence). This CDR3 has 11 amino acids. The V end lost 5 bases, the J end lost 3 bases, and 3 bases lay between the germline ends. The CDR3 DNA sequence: TGTGCCAGTAGTTGGACAGATACGCAGTATTTT. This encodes CASSWTDTQYF. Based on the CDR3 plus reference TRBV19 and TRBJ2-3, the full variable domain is DGGITQSPKYLFRKEGQNVTLSCEQNLNHDAMYWYRQDPGQGLRLIYYSQIVNDFQKGDIAEGYSVSREKKESFPLTVTSAQKNPTAFYLCASSWTDTQYFGPGTRLTVL.

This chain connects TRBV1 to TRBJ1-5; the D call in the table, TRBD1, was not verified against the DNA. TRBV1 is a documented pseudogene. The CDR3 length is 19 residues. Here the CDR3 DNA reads TGCACCAGCAGACCAACTTGGGAAAACCGGGACAGAAGCAATCAGCCCCAGCATTTT. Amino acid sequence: CTSRPTWENRDRSNQPQHF.

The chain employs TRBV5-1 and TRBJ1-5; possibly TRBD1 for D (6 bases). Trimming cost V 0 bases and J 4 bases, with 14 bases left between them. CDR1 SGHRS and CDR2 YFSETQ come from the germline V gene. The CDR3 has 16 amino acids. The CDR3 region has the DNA TGCGCCAGCAGCTTGGAAGGCAGGGGAGGTAATCAGCCCCAGCATTTT. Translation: CASSLEGRGGNQPQHF.

DNA for the CDR3: TGTGCCAGTAGCGGGACAGGGGGCTCGAACACCGGGGAGCTGTTTTTT. It specifies CASSGTGGSNTGELFF. The genes are TRBV19 and TRBJ2-2; 12 nucleotides agree with TRBD1. With V trimmed by 6 bases and J by 0 bases, 2 bases remained unmatched. The V gene's germline CDR1 is LNHDA and CDR2 SQIVND (reference sequence). The CDR3 has 16 residues. The variable domain in full, completed from reference TRBV19 and TRBJ2-2, reads DGGITQSPKYLFRKEGQNVTLSCEQNLNHDAMYWYRQDPGQGLRLIYYSQIVNDFQKGDIAEGYSVSREKKESFPLTVTSAQKNPTAFYLCASSGTGGSNTGELFFGEGSRLTVL.

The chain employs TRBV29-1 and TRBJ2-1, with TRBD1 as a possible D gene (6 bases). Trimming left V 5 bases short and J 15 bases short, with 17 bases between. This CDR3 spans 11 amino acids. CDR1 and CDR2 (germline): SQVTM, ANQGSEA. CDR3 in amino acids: CSVTDRPRSFF. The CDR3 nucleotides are TGCAGCGTTACCGACAGGCCGAGGTCGTTCTTC.

CDR3 sequence reads: CASSDGFASGISTQYF. The CDR3 coding sequence is TGTGCCAGCAGTGACGGGTTTGCTAGCGGGATATCTACGCAGTATTTT. This sequence joins TRBV6-1 and TRBJ2-3; 9 nucleotides agree with TRBD2. Germline V gene lookup returns CDR1 MNHNS and CDR2 SASEGT. The CDR3 runs 16 residues. Losses at the gene ends were 3 bases for V and 8 bases for J; bases not matched to a gene: 12.

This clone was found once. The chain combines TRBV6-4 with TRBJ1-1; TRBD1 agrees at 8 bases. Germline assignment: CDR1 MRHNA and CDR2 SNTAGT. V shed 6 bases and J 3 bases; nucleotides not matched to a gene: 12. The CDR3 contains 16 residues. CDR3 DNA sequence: TGTGCCAGCAGCCCCCTTACAGGGGGGGAAGACACTGAAGCTTTCTTT. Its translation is CASSPLTGGEDTEAFF.

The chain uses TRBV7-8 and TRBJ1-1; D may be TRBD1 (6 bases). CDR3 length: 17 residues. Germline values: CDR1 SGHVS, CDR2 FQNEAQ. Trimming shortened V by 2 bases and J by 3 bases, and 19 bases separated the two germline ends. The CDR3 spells CASSLLLGGPPYTEAFF. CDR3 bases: TGTGCCAGCAGCTTACTCCTTGGGGGCCCGCCTTACACTGAAGCTTTCTTT. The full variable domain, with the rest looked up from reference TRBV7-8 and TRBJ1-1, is GAGVSQSPRYKVAKRGQDVALRCDPISGHVSLFWYQQALGQGPEFLTYFQNEAQLDKSGLPSDRFFAERPEGSVSTLKIQRTQQEDSAVYLCASSLLLGGPPYTEAFFGQGTRLTVV.

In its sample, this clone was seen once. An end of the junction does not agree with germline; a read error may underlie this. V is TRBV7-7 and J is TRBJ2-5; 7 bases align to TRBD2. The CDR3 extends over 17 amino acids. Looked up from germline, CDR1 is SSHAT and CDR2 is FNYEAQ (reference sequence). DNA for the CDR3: TGTGCTAGCAGCTTAGCGAGCGGGATCACCGTCCGAGAGACCCAGTACTTC. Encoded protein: CASSLASGITVRETQYF. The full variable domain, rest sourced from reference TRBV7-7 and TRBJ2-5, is GAGVSQSPRYKVTKRGQDVTLRCDPISSHATLYWYQQALGQGPEFLTYFNYEAQPDKSGLPSDRFSAERPEGSISTLTIQRTEQRDSAMYRCASSLASGITVRETQYFGPGTRLLVL.

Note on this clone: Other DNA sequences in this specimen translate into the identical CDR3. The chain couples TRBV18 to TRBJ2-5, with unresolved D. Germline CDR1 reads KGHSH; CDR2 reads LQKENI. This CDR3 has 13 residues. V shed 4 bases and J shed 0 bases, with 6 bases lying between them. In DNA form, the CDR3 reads TGTGCCAGCTCACTTAAGCACCAAGAGACCCAGTACTTC. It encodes CASSLKHQETQYF.

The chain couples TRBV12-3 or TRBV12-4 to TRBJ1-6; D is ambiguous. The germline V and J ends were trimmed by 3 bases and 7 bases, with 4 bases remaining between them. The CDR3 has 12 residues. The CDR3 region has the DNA TGTGCCAGCAGTTTCGGGAATTCACCCCTCCACTTT. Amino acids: CASSFGNSPLHF.

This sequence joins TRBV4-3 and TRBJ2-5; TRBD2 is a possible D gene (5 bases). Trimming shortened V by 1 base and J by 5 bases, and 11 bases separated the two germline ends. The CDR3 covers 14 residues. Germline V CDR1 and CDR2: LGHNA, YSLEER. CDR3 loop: CASSQGPSRETQYF. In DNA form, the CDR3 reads TGCGCCAGCAGCCAAGGGCCTAGCCGGGAGACCCAGTACTTC.

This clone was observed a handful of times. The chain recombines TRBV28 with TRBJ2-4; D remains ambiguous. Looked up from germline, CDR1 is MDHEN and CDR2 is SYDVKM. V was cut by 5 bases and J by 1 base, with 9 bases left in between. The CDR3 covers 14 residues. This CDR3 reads CASSDFGAKNIQYF. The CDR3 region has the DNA TGTGCCAGCAGTGATTTCGGGGCCAAAAACATTCAGTACTTC.

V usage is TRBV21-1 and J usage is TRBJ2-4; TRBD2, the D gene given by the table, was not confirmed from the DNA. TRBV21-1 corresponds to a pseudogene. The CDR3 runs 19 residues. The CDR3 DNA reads TGTGCCAGCAGCAAAGCGCTTATCGCCCTAGCGGGATCCAAAAACATTCAGTACTTC. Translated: CASSKALIALAGSKNIQYF.

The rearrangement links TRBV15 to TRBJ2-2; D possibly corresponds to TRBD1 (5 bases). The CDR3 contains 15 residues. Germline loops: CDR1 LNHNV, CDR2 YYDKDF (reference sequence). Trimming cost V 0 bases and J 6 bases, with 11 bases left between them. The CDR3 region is CATSRESQGSGELFF. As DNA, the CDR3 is TGTGCCACCAGCAGAGAGTCCCAGGGATCCGGGGAGCTGTTTTTT. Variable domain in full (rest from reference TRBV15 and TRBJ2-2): DAMVIQNPRYQVTQFGKPVTLSCSQTLNHNVMYWYQQKSSQAPKLLFHYYDKDFNNEADTPDNFQSRRPNTSFCFLDIRSPGLGDTAMYLCATSRESQGSGELFFGEGSRLTVL.

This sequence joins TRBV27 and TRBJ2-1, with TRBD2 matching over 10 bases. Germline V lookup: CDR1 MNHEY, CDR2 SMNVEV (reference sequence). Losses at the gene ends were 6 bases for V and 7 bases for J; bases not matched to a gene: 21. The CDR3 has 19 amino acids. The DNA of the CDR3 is TGTGCCAGCAGACCGAGAGTACCCAGCAGCGGGAGGGGCTGGAATGAGCAGTTCTTC. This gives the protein CASRPRVPSSGRGWNEQFF.

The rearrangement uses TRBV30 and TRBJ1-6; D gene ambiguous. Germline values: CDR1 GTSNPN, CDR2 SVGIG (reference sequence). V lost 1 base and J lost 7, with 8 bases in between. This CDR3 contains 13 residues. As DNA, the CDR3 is TGTGCCTGGAGTGGGTCAATGAATTCACCCCTCCACTTT. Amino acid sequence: CAWSGSMNSPLHF.